Below, 16 T cell receptor beta chains from the same sample are listed, as sequenced in a study of blood T cell repertoires in COVID-19. The repertoire was sequenced with immunoSEQ multiplex PCR; TCRdb's copy has only in-frame clones and lacks some. This table has over 200,000 clones, approximately 90% appearing once. The sequenced sample consisted of peripheral blood. These receptors originate from a man aged 25 to 45 with COVID-19, enrolled during active disease.

The genes are TRBV4-3 and TRBJ1-4, with a weak D call TRBD1 (5 bases). This CDR3 comprises 15 residues. Germline assignment: CDR1 LGHNA and CDR2 YSLEER. V shed 3 bases and J shed 4 bases, with 12 bases lying between them. Here the CDR3 DNA reads TGCGCCAGCAGCCAGGACGACAGTGTTAATGAAAAACTGTTTTTT. Encoded protein: CASSQDDSVNEKLFF.

V is TRBV10-3 and J is TRBJ1-2; no clear D gene. V was trimmed by 11 bases and J by 7 bases, leaving 17 bases between them. The V gene's germline CDR1 is ENHRY and CDR2 SYGVKD. The CDR3 totals 12 residues. CDR3 residues: CAARPGMAGYTF. The CDR3 DNA follows: TGTGCCGCTAGACCCGGAATGGCTGGCTACACCTTC.

This clone was picked up one time. This sequence joins TRBV29-1 and TRBJ2-3; TRBD2 matches at 8 bases. Germline CDR1 is SQVTM and CDR2 is ANQGSEA. The trim removed 5 bases at V and 4 bases at J, leaving 5 bases unmatched. CDR3 size: 13 residues. The CDR3 here is CSVFGGASDTQYF. The CDR3 coding sequence is TGCAGCGTTTTCGGGGGGGCGTCAGATACGCAGTATTTT.

The V call is TRBV28, the J call TRBJ1-5; 7 nucleotides match TRBD1. This CDR3 region has 15 residues. Trimming cost V 5 bases and J 0 bases; bases outside gene matches: 4. The germline V gene has CDR1 MDHEN and CDR2 SYDVKM. CDR3 DNA: TGTGCCAGCAGTGCGACAGGGACTAGCAATCAGCCCCAGCATTTT. Its translation: CASSATGTSNQPQHF.

The V and J genes are TRBV3-1 (or the pseudogene TRBV3-2) and TRBJ1-2, with 8 bases that match TRBD1. Unmatched junction bases numbered 13, after V lost 6 bases and J lost 7 bases. Germline CDR1 is LGHDT and CDR2 is YNNKEL (reference sequence). The CDR3 is 15 amino acids. The CDR3 sequence is CASRQTNPTGAGYTF. The CDR3 DNA is TGTGCCAGCAGGCAAACAAACCCGACAGGGGCTGGCTACACCTTC.

The J gene is TRBJ1-6, the V gene TRBV7-2; the match to TRBD1 covers 10 bases. Per the germline V gene, CDR1 is SGHTA and CDR2 is FQGNSA. After removal of 7 bases from V and 4 bases from J, the junction contained 13 bases not matched to a gene. This CDR3 contains 18 residues. CDR3 bases: TGTGCCAGCACCACTTCCATCTGGGACAGGGGTTATAATTCACCCCTCCACTTT. Protein: CASTTSIWDRGYNSPLHF.

The chain has TRBV25-1 and TRBJ1-2; no definite D call. Germline CDR1 MGHDK, CDR2 SYGVNS. Deletions cut 2 bases from V and 8 bases from J, with 12 bases between. The CDR3 covers 13 residues. CDR3 sequence: CASSERRVGGYTF. In nucleotides, the CDR3 is TGTGCCAGCAGTGAACGGAGGGTCGGGGGCTACACCTTC.

The chain couples TRBV29-1 to TRBJ2-1; 8 bases are a match to TRBD1. The CDR3 loop spans 15 amino acids. V was pared by 7 bases and J by 6 bases, with 14 bases of the junction left unmatched. Germline CDR1 reads SQVTM; CDR2 reads ANQGSEA. DNA for the CDR3: TGCAGCGCCGAAAGGGCCGGGACAGGCGCCAATGAGCAGTTCTTC. Its translation: CSAERAGTGANEQFF.

V is TRBV4-1 and J is TRBJ1-3; D not resolved. Germline V gene data show CDR1 as MGHRA and CDR2 as YSYEKL. V shed 6 bases and J shed 0 bases, with 9 bases lying between them. The CDR3 consists of 14 residues. The CDR3 sequence is CASSPQLSGNTIYF. For the CDR3, the DNA is TGCGCCAGCAGTCCACAGCTCTCTGGAAACACCATATATTTT.

The chain uses TRBV6-6 and TRBJ1-2; 7 bases match TRBD1. This CDR3 contains 14 residues. CDR1 MNHNY and CDR2 SVGAGI come from the germline V gene (reference sequence). Trimming at V came to 6 bases and at J to 4 bases, leaving 8 bases not matched to a gene. The CDR3 sequence is CASSPTGMVYGYTF. The CDR3 DNA reads TGTGCCAGCAGCCCGACAGGGATGGTCTATGGCTACACCTTC.

The CDR3 region has the DNA TGTGCCTGGAGCTCCGGGGTCCTCAATCAGCCCCAGCATTTT. This gives the protein CAWSSGVLNQPQHF. The J gene is TRBJ1-5, the V gene TRBV30; D not certain. In germline, CDR1 is GTSNPN, CDR2 SVGIG (reference sequence). The CDR3 sequence is 14 residues long. V lost 3 bases to trimming and J lost 3 bases, with 12 bases between them. Full variable domain (rest looked up from reference TRBV30 and TRBJ1-5): SQTIHQWPATLVQPVGSPLSLECTVEGTSNPNLYWYRQAAGRGLQLLFYSVGIGQISSEVPQNLSASRPQDRQFILSSKKLLLSDSGFYLCAWSSGVLNQPQHFGDGTRLSIL.

This chain connects TRBV10-3 to TRBJ2-7; the match to TRBD1 covers 7 bases. V lost 3 bases and J lost 0; bases outside the gene matches: 8. The CDR3 runs 16 residues. CDR1 ENHRY and CDR2 SYGVKD come from the germline V gene. The CDR3 loop reads CAISDQTGRSSYEQYF. The CDR3 DNA reads as TGTGCCATCAGTGACCAGACAGGGCGCAGCTCCTACGAGCAGTACTTC.

This sequence joins TRBV6-5 and TRBJ1-2; unclear D gene. This CDR3 contains 14 residues. V was shortened by 0 bases and J by 3 bases, with 8 bases between the two germline ends. CDR1 is MNHEY, CDR2 SVGAGI, per germline. The CDR3 nucleotides are TGTGCCAGCAGTTACTCGACGGGATACTATGGCTACACCTTC. This gives the protein CASSYSTGYYGYTF.

The V call is TRBV2, the J call TRBJ2-7; D is unclear. This CDR3 is built from 11 residues. V was cut by 7 bases and J by 6 bases, with 10 bases left in between. Germline V lookup: CDR1 SNHLY, CDR2 FYNNEI. In DNA, the CDR3 is TGTGCCAGCACAGGCCCTGGCGAGCAGTACTTC. Translation: CASTGPGEQYF.

This rearrangement joins TRBV19 to TRBJ1-2, with 7 bases aligning to TRBD1. This CDR3 has 20 residues. Per germline, CDR1 LNHDA and CDR2 SQIVND (reference sequence). J gave up 3 bases and V 5 bases, and 24 bases lay outside the gene matches. This CDR3 reads CASSPPDVVAGGYIHYGYTF. In DNA form, the CDR3 reads TGTGCCAGTAGTCCCCCTGACGTCGTGGCAGGGGGATATATCCACTATGGCTACACCTTC. Full variable domain (remainder filled in from reference TRBV19 and TRBJ1-2): DGGITQSPKYLFRKEGQNVTLSCEQNLNHDAMYWYRQDPGQGLRLIYYSQIVNDFQKGDIAEGYSVSREKKESFPLTVTSAQKNPTAFYLCASSPPDVVAGGYIHYGYTFGSGTRLTVV.

CDR3 residues: CASSPSEQGANQPQHF. The CDR3 region has the DNA TGTGCCAGCAGCCCGAGTGAGCAGGGGGCAAATCAGCCCCAGCATTTT. The chain joins TRBV21-1 to TRBJ1-5; the D segment call TRBD1 is taken from the table without a DNA check. TRBV21-1 represents a pseudogene. The CDR3 contains 16 residues.